A selection of T cell receptor beta chains follows, all from one sample in a study of cytomegalovirus exposure and HLA in healthy donors. The data were produced by immunoSEQ multiplex PCR, yet TCRdb's version contains in-frame clones alone and is incomplete. The sample includes about 150,000 clones, more than 70% seen only once; the top ten take approximately 2%. The source material was PBMCs. These receptors were collected from a human donor in good health. Each CDR3 is given with its conserved first and last residue. The order of the fields is CDR3 length, V gene, D gene, J gene, clone size, CDR3 DNA, CDR3 protein. A D gene is named only where the DNA matches it firmly. A row's size may be missing; if present it is once, few, many or a size class.

len: 17; v_gene: TRBV7-8; d_gene: NA; j_gene: TRBJ1-4; abundance: NA; CDR3nt: TGTGCCAGCAGCTCCAGACTAAACCCTTCGCCTAATGAAAAACTGTTTTTT; CDR3aa: CASSSRLNPSPNEKLFF
len: 16; v_gene: TRBV9; d_gene: NA; j_gene: TRBJ2-1; abundance: NA; CDR3nt: TGTGCCAGCAGCGAGCTTCACTGGAGCTCCTACAATGAGCAGTTCTTC; CDR3aa: CASSELHWSSYNEQFF
len: 16; v_gene: TRBV5-1; d_gene: TRBD2; j_gene: TRBJ2-3; abundance: NA; CDR3nt: TGCGCCAGCAGCCCGCGGATCCTAGCGGGGACAGATACGCAGTATTTT; CDR3aa: CASSPRILAGTDTQYF
len: 17; v_gene: TRBV7-6; d_gene: TRBD2; j_gene: TRBJ2-3; abundance: NA; CDR3nt: TGTGCCAGCAGCTTAGCGCGGCTAGCGGGAAGGACAGATACGCAGTATTTT; CDR3aa: CASSLARLAGRTDTQYF
len: 20; v_gene: TRBV10-1; d_gene: NA; j_gene: TRBJ1-3; abundance: NA; CDR3nt: TGCGCCAGCAGTGATCGTCTAAGGGTGGCAGGGAGGGCCTCTGGAAACACCATATATTTT; CDR3aa: CASSDRLRVAGRASGNTIYF
len: 14; v_gene: TRBV11-2; d_gene: TRBD2; j_gene: TRBJ2-1; abundance: NA; CDR3nt: TGTGCCAGCAGCTACCGGACTAGCTATAATGAGCAGTTCTTC; CDR3aa: CASSYRTSYNEQFF
len: 14; v_gene: TRBV18; d_gene: TRBD1; j_gene: TRBJ1-1; abundance: few; CDR3nt: TGTGCCAGCTCACCCGGACAGGGGGGCACTGAAGCTTTCTTT; CDR3aa: CASSPGQGGTEAFF
len: 15; v_gene: TRBV7-9; d_gene: NA; j_gene: TRBJ1-1; abundance: NA; CDR3nt: TGTGCCAGCAGCTTAGGCCGCTACAGAGAAACTGAAGCTTTCTTT; CDR3aa: CASSLGRYRETEAFF
len: 14; v_gene: TRBV6-6; d_gene: TRBD1; j_gene: TRBJ2-7; abundance: NA; CDR3nt: TGTGCCAGCAGGTATACAGGGGGTAACAACGAGCAGTACTTC; CDR3aa: CASRYTGGNNEQYF
len: 14; v_gene: TRBV30; d_gene: NA; j_gene: TRBJ1-2; abundance: NA; CDR3nt: TGTGCCTGGAGTGTAAGGGGGTTTCACTATGGCTACACCTTC; CDR3aa: CAWSVRGFHYGYTF
len: 15; v_gene: TRBV6-1; d_gene: TRBD1; j_gene: TRBJ2-7; abundance: few; CDR3nt: TGTGCCAGCAGTGCAAAGACAGGGGCCCTCTACGAGCAGTACTTC; CDR3aa: CASSAKTGALYEQYF
len: 14; v_gene: TRBV19; d_gene: NA; j_gene: TRBJ2-7; abundance: NA; CDR3nt: TGTGCCAGTAGTCCTCGAGGCGGCGGGTACGAGCAGTACTTC; CDR3aa: CASSPRGGGYEQYF
len: 15; v_gene: TRBV11-2; d_gene: TRBD2; j_gene: TRBJ2-1; abundance: NA; CDR3nt: TGTGCCAGCAGCTTACTAGCGGCTAGCTACAATGAGCAGTTCTTC; CDR3aa: CASSLLAASYNEQFF
len: 14; v_gene: TRBV2; d_gene: NA; j_gene: TRBJ2-1; abundance: NA; CDR3nt: TGTGCCAGACACCGAGCGGGTAGACCCGGGGAGCAGTTCTTC; CDR3aa: CARHRAGRPGEQFF
len: 13; v_gene: TRBV10-3; d_gene: NA; j_gene: TRBJ1-4; abundance: NA; CDR3nt: TGTGCCACCTCGGAGGGAGGACTCGAAAAACTGTTTTTT; CDR3aa: CATSEGGLEKLFF
len: 15; v_gene: TRBV6-1; d_gene: NA; j_gene: TRBJ2-7; abundance: many; CDR3nt: TGTGCCAGCAGCCTCGGTGGGACACAGACCTACGAGCAGTACTTC; CDR3aa: CASSLGGTQTYEQYF